These 26 T cell receptor beta chains originate from one sample sequenced in a study of PD-L1 blockade in urothelial cancer. Time point of the sample: peripheral blood 6 weeks after treatment start. The data were produced by immunoSEQ multiplex PCR, yet TCRdb's version contains in-frame clones alone and is incomplete. The sample carries 100,000 to 150,000 clones, approximately 85% recorded once. The specimen was PBMCs, collected around atezolizumab (anti-PD-L1) treatment. The receptors here all came from a man in his fifties or sixties with urothelial cancer.

This clone was seen only once. This chain links TRBV19 with TRBJ1-1, with 8 positions matching TRBD1. The V and J ends lost 2 bases and 3 bases, in that order; junction bases with no gene match: 5. Germline V gene sequence: CDR1 LNHDA, CDR2 SQIVND (reference sequence). The CDR3 is 15 residues long. The chain's CDR3 is CASSITGGDYTEAFF. The CDR3, as DNA: TGTGCCAGTAGTATAACAGGGGGTGACTACACTGAAGCTTTCTTT.

This clone was seen a single time. V gene TRBV6-4 combines with J gene TRBJ2-3; 9 bases agree with TRBD1. V shed 6 bases, J shed 4 bases, and the junction held 5 bases outside the gene matches. The CDR3 covers 14 residues. Germline-derived CDR1 and CDR2 are MRHNA and SNTAGT. The CDR3 reads CASSRTGDSDTQYF. The CDR3 DNA follows: TGTGCCAGCAGCCGGACAGGGGATTCAGATACGCAGTATTTT.

The CDR3: CATSRDASGRREQFF. The CDR3 region has the DNA TGTGCCACCAGCAGAGACGCTAGCGGGAGAAGAGAGCAGTTCTTC. The chain is built from TRBV15 and TRBJ2-1; 10 bases are a match to TRBD2. This CDR3 has 15 amino acids. With 0 bases clipped from V and 10 bases from J, the junction kept 6 bases outside the gene matches. Per the germline V gene, CDR1 is LNHNV and CDR2 is YYDKDF (reference sequence).

V and J are TRBV28 and TRBJ1-2; tentatively, D is TRBD1 (5 bases). Trimming left V 7 bases short and J 1 base short, with 28 bases between. CDR3 length: 19 amino acids. Germline lookup yields CDR1 MDHEN and CDR2 SYDVKM. CDR3 DNA sequence: TGTGCCAGCAACACCTTAGGTGGCCGGAGCCAGGGCGGTAACTATGGCTACACCTTC. Translating it yields CASNTLGGRSQGGNYGYTF.

This chain joins TRBV6-5 and TRBJ1-5; the match to TRBD1 covers 9 bases. Germline-derived CDR1 and CDR2 are MNHEY and SVGAGI. Unmatched junction bases numbered 9, after V lost 5 bases and J lost 7 bases. The CDR3 extends over 15 amino acids. CDR3 sequence (DNA): TGTGCCAGCAGTCTACAGGGGGCGGGCGGACAGCCCCAGCATTTT. It is translated as CASSLQGAGGQPQHF.

The gene calls are TRBV18 and TRBJ1-1, with 10 bases aligning to TRBD1. In germline, CDR1 is KGHSH, CDR2 LQKENI. Trimming removed 8 bases from V and 4 bases from J; junction bases left unmatched: 4. This CDR3 has 13 amino acids. Here the CDR3 reads CASDRDRGTEAFF. The CDR3 bases are TGTGCCAGCGATCGGGACAGGGGCACTGAAGCTTTCTTT.

The J gene is TRBJ2-5, the V gene TRBV19, with a tentative D call TRBD1 (5 bases). The CDR3 spans 11 residues. Germline assignment: CDR1 LNHDA and CDR2 SQIVND (reference sequence). With 9 bases removed from V and 5 bases from J, the gap between germline ends came to 10 bases. CDR3 residues: CARGRKETQYF. In nucleotides, the CDR3 is TGTGCCAGGGGGCGCAAGGAGACCCAGTACTTC.

The chain couples TRBV5-1 to TRBJ1-6; no reliable D call. V lost 3 bases, J lost 0 bases, and 7 bases lay in between. The V gene's germline CDR1 is SGHRS and CDR2 YFSETQ. CDR3 length equals 15 residues. The CDR3 coding sequence is TGCGCCAGCAGCTCAAAGAGCTCCTATAATTCACCCCTCCACTTT. This codes for CASSSKSSYNSPLHF.

The CDR3 DNA sequence: TGTGCCAGCAGTGGGAGACAGGGTACCTACGAGCAGTACTTC. Translating it yields CASSGRQGTYEQYF. The V call is TRBV25-1, the J call TRBJ2-7; 7 bases are shared with TRBD1. Unmatched junction bases numbered 5, after V lost 4 bases and J lost 2 bases. This CDR3 is built from 14 residues. Looked up from germline, CDR1 is MGHDK and CDR2 is SYGVNS.

J is TRBJ2-5 and V is TRBV9; 10 bases match TRBD2. The CDR3 spans 17 residues. V gave up 1 base and J gave up 5 bases; unmatched junction bases: 11. Germline CDR1 and CDR2: SGDLS and YYNGEE. The CDR3: CASSVHPSGRAGETQYF. The CDR3 region has the DNA TGTGCCAGCAGCGTACACCCAAGCGGGAGGGCCGGTGAGACCCAGTACTTC.

The chain recombines TRBV19 with TRBJ1-5; TRBD1 matches 7 bases. This CDR3 contains 14 residues. CDR1 is LNHDA, CDR2 SQIVND, per germline (reference sequence). The ends lost 7 bases at V and 6 bases at J; junction bases unmatched: 9. In DNA, the CDR3 is TGTGCCAGTATATCGACAGGGCTGTTTCAGCCCCAGCATTTT. It yields the protein CASISTGLFQPQHF.

Written as DNA, the CDR3 is TGTGCCAGCAGTCCCCGGGACACCCGCACAGATACGCAGTATTTT. Protein product: CASSPRDTRTDTQYF. The chain carries TRBV27 and TRBJ2-3; a possible D gene is TRBD1 (6 bases). Germline values: CDR1 MNHEY, CDR2 SMNVEV (reference sequence). This CDR3 comprises 15 residues. The germline V and J ends were trimmed by 5 bases and 1 base, with 13 bases remaining between them.

The chain employs TRBV30 and TRBJ2-5; D perhaps matches TRBD1 (6 bases). The CDR3 runs 14 residues. Germline values: CDR1 GTSNPN, CDR2 SVGIG (reference sequence). V shed 1 base and J shed 5 bases, with 14 bases lying between them. The CDR3 region is CAWSAENRAETQYF. The DNA for the CDR3 is TGTGCCTGGAGTGCGGAAAACAGGGCGGAGACCCAGTACTTC.

The chain employs TRBV18 and TRBJ1-1, with D possibly TRBD1 on 6 matching bases. The CDR3 totals 13 residues. The V end lost 5 bases, the J end lost 1 base, and 8 bases lay between the germline ends. Germline V gives CDR1 KGHSH, CDR2 LQKENI. The CDR3 DNA is TGTGCCAGCTCAGCGGACAGGAACACTGAAGCTTTCTTT. Translating gives CASSADRNTEAFF.

The rearrangement links TRBV11-1 to TRBJ1-2, with a possible D match to TRBD1 (5 bases). Trimming pared 5 bases from V and 7 bases from J, leaving 20 bases between. The CDR3 consists of 15 residues. Germline CDR1 and CDR2: SGHAT and FQDESV (reference sequence). DNA of the CDR3: TGTGCCAGCAGCGACCTACGGGGGTCTGGGCGTGGCTACACCTTC. As protein: CASSDLRGSGRGYTF.

This clone was detected only once. The V gene is TRBV2, the J gene TRBJ2-1; possible D gene TRBD2, 5 bases. There are 15 residues in the CDR3. The V end lost 6 bases, the J end lost 0 bases, and 12 bases lay between the germline ends. Germline-derived CDR1 and CDR2 are SNHLY and FYNNEI. CDR3 region: CASRSGLNSYNEQFF. CDR3 in DNA: TGTGCCAGCAGGTCCGGACTGAACTCCTACAATGAGCAGTTCTTC.

The chain is built from TRBV7-9 and TRBJ2-5, with 13 bases identical to TRBD2. This CDR3 is 16 amino acids long. The trim removed 5 bases at V and 2 bases at J, leaving 5 bases unmatched. Germline values: CDR1 SEHNR, CDR2 FQNEAQ (reference sequence). The CDR3 DNA reads as TGTGCCAGCAGCCCCGGACTAGCGGGAGAACAAGAGACCCAGTACTTC. Its translation: CASSPGLAGEQETQYF.

V and J are TRBV4-2 and TRBJ2-1; D gene uncertain. V lost 3 bases to trimming and J lost 10 bases, with 13 bases between them. Germline lookup yields CDR1 LGHNA and CDR2 YNFKEQ. The CDR3 has 13 amino acids. The DNA of the CDR3 is TGTGCCAGCAGCCATCTAGACTTAGAGGAGCAGTTCTTC. Its protein product is CASSHLDLEEQFF.

The chain recombines TRBV28 with TRBJ2-1; possible D gene TRBD2, 6 bases. Germline assignment: CDR1 MDHEN and CDR2 SYDVKM. Trimming shortened V by 5 bases and J by 5 bases, and 25 bases separated the two germline ends. This CDR3 region has 18 residues. CDR3 nucleotide sequence: TGTGCCAGCAGTACCGGACGAGGGCTAGCGAGGACCAACAATGAGCAGTTCTTC. Amino acid sequence: CASSTGRGLARTNNEQFF.

The genes are TRBV6-1 and TRBJ2-3; D call uncertain. Trimming shortened V by 7 bases and J by 6 bases, and 17 bases separated the two germline ends. Germline lookup yields CDR1 MNHNS and CDR2 SASEGT. CDR3 length equals 14 residues. The CDR3 DNA follows: TGTGCCAGCAACCCCTTCCGGGTGGGTGATACGCAGTATTTT. This translates into CASNPFRVGDTQYF.

The genes are TRBV19 and TRBJ1-5; D is undetermined. The CDR3 sequence is 17 residues long. CDR1 is LNHDA and CDR2 is SQIVND in the germline V gene (reference sequence). V gave up 1 base and J gave up 0 bases, with 13 bases separating them. This CDR3 reads CASSIVGTAYSNQPQHF. The CDR3 DNA reads TGTGCCAGTAGTATAGTTGGCACAGCATATAGCAATCAGCCCCAGCATTTT. The full variable domain, rest sourced from reference TRBV19 and TRBJ1-5, is DGGITQSPKYLFRKEGQNVTLSCEQNLNHDAMYWYRQDPGQGLRLIYYSQIVNDFQKGDIAEGYSVSREKKESFPLTVTSAQKNPTAFYLCASSIVGTAYSNQPQHFGDGTRLSIL.

This sequence joins TRBV28 and TRBJ1-5; D unclear. Germline V gene data show CDR1 as MDHEN and CDR2 as SYDVKM. Between the trimmed V and J ends, which lost 2 bases and 2 bases, there was a span of 13 bases. This CDR3 is 16 amino acids long. The CDR3 DNA is TGTGCCAGCAGTTTAGGGCCCAGGATGGGCAATCAGCCCCAGCATTTT. Its translation is CASSLGPRMGNQPQHF.

The chain links TRBV13 to TRBJ2-7, with 10 bases aligning to TRBD1. V trimming: 5 bases; J trimming: 7 bases; junction bases outside the gene matches: 8. This CDR3 region has 14 residues. The germline V gene encodes CDR1 PRHDT and CDR2 FYEKMQ (reference sequence). DNA of the CDR3: TGTGCCAGCAGCGGGGACAGGGGAGGGTGGGAGCAGTACTTC. Translation: CASSGDRGGWEQYF.

The rearrangement links TRBV6-6 to TRBJ2-1; maybe TRBD2 (5 bases). The germline V gene has CDR1 MNHNY and CDR2 SVGAGI (reference sequence). Trimming removed 2 bases at V and 8 bases at J, with 16 bases between. The CDR3 loop spans 15 amino acids. The CDR3 region has the DNA TGTGCCAGCAGTTACGCAGAGGGAAGGAACGATGAGCAGTTCTTC. Its translation is CASSYAEGRNDEQFF.

The rearrangement joins TRBV10-1 to TRBJ1-1; D call uncertain. CDR3 size: 14 residues. Per the germline V gene, CDR1 is WNHNN and CDR2 is SYGVQD (reference sequence). V shed 1 base and J shed 0 bases, with 6 bases lying between them. The CDR3, as DNA: TGCGCCAGCAGTGAGTTAGAGGTGAACACTGAAGCTTTCTTT. It codes for CASSELEVNTEAFF.

The chain couples TRBV10-1 to TRBJ2-1, with a possible D match to TRBD2 (5 bases). In germline, CDR1 is WNHNN, CDR2 SYGVQD (reference sequence). CDR3 length: 14 amino acids. The V gene lost 3 bases and the J gene lost 13 bases, with 19 bases spanning the gap. Here the CDR3 reads CASSEGGGTSRQFF. In nucleotides, the CDR3 is TGCGCCAGCAGTGAAGGCGGAGGAACGAGCCGTCAGTTCTTC.